The present TCR beta chain was sequenced within a study of T cell repertoires in cytomegalovirus infection. On the study more broadly: Indications came from public TCR beta signatures; they pointed to CMV infection and to a matching HLA type. Study-level findings and limits: Clonotypes of TCR beta that were HLA-C-restricted and CMV-specific dominated the ex vivo response.

This clonotype was seen repeatedly, ten times or more. The target antigen is unknown. TCRdb redid the calling of the reads with MiXCR, one entry per CDR3 protein. Seen here are approximately 250,000 distinct CDR3 sequences, about 5.9% observed once, and the top ten hold around 6.9%. V gave up 4 bases and J gave up 6 bases, with 7 bases separating them. Germline V gives CDR1 LGHNA, CDR2 YSLEER. The CDR3 consists of 12 residues. The receptor comes from a human donor in good health (CMV status not recorded). Some clones in this sample may be carry-over from other donors' samples. J is TRBJ2-1 and V is TRBV4-3; TRBD2 might be the D (5 bases). Specimen: PBMCs. In DNA form, the CDR3 reads TGCGCCAGCAGCCCGGACTTCAATGAGCAGTTCTTC. It specifies CASSPDFNEQFF.